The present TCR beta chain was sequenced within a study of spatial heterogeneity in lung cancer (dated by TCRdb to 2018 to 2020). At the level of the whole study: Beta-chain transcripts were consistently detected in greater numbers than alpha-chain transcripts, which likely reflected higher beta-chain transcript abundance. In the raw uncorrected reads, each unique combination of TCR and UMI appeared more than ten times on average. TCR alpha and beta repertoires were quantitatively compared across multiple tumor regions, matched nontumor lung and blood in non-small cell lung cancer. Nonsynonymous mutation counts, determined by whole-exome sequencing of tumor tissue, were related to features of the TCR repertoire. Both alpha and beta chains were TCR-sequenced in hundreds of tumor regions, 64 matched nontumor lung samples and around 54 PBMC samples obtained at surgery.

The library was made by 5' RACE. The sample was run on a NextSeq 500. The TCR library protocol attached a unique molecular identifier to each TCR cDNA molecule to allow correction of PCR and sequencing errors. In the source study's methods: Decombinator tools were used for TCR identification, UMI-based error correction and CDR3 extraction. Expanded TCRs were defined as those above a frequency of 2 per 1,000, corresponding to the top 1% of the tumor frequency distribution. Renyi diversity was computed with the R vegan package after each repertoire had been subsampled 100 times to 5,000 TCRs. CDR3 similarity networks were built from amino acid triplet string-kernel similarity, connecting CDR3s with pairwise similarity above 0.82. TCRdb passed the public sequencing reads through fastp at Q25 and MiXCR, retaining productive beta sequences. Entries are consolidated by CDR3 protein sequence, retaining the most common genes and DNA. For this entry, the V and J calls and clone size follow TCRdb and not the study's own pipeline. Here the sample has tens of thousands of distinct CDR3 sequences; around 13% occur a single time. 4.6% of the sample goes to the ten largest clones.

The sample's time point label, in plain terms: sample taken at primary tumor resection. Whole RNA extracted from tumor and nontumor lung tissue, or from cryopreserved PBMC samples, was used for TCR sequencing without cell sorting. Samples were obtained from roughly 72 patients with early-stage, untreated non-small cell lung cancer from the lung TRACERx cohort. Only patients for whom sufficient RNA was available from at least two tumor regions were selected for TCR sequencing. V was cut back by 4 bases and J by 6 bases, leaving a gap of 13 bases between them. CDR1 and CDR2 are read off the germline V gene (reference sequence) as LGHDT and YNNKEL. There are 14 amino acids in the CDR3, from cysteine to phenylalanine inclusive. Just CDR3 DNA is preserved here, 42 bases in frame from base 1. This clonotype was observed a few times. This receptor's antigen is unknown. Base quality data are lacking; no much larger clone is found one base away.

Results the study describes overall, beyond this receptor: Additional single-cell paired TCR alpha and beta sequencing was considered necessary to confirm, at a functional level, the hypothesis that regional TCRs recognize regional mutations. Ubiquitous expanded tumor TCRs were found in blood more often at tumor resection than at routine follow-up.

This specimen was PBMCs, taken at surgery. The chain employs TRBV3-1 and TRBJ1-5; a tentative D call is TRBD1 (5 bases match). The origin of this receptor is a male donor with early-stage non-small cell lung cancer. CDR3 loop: CASSPRGGGQPQHF. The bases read TGTGCCAGCAGCCCCCGCGGGGGAGGTCAGCCCCAGCATTTT.